This TCR beta chain emerged from a study of post-analysis software for immune sequencing data (dated by TCRdb to between 2015 and 2016). Turning to the overall study: The recorded disease courses included relapsing-remitting, secondary progressive and progressive-relapsing multiple sclerosis, and some patients had no subtype annotation. The patient repertoires were set against under 12 previously published healthy control repertoires from donors whose ages ranged from 6 to 25 years. A subset of samples was prepared in parallel using single-end sample barcoding, then pooled and co-amplified after Illumina adapter ligation. Overall results and qualifications from the work: Multiple sclerosis patients had significantly lower normalized Chao1 diversity than controls, a result that suggests substantial peripheral T-cell clonal expansion. Significantly higher frequencies in patients than in controls were found for roughly 5 TRBV segments, including TRBV5-6, TRBV5-1 and TRBV20-1. Direct clustering with F measure showed strong co-clustering of samples prepared in the same batch, prompting a batch-effect correction. The multiple sclerosis patient group was slightly younger than the control group.

Library construction relied on PCR. Sequenced on an Illumina HiSeq 2500. Unique molecular identifiers were incorporated into TCR beta cDNA libraries to reduce PCR and sequencing biases. Some 500,000 cDNA molecules were obtained for every 1 to 10 million input T cells, so each molecule roughly corresponded to one T cell. The same protocol used for the earlier healthy control dataset was applied to prepare and sequence the patient libraries. Within a given batch, samples were prepared together, multiplexed and sequenced on the same HiSeq lane. On the authors' methods: Raw barcoded reads were processed with MIGEC, discarding single-read molecular identifier groups before consensus assembly and CDR3 extraction. VDJtools was used for post-analysis of the clonotype tables, with diversity normalized by down-sampling every dataset to the smallest sample size. In repertoire overlap clustering, CDR3 amino acid sequences, but not nucleotide sequences, were matched to correct batch-related cross-sample contamination. TCRdb itself trimmed the public reads at Q25 with fastp, ran MiXCR and retained productive beta chains. When rows share a CDR3 protein, they turn into one entry using the most common DNA and genes. These V and J calls derive from TCRdb rather than the authors' analysis. This sample holds about 820,000 distinct CDR3 sequences; about 50% were observed only once. The ten largest clones add up to roughly 4.4% of the sample.

At the junction V is shortened by 6 bases and J by 7 bases, with 13 bases in between. Including cysteine and phenylalanine, the CDR3 has 13 amino acids. The retained sequence is limited to the CDR3, 39 bases, with the frame set at the first base. As encoded in the germline V gene, CDR1 is SGHAT while CDR2 is FQNNGV. A remark on this clonotype: Its antigen remains unidentified. Base qualities were left out, and no much larger clone turns up one base away.

To demonstrate the VDJtools post-analysis software, the study profiled TCR beta repertoires from the peripheral blood of about 13 young patients with multiple sclerosis. The multiple sclerosis patients were children and adolescents ranging in age from roughly 6 to 16 years. The specimen sequenced was blood. The V gene is TRBV11-2 and the J gene is TRBJ2-4; TRBD1 could be the D gene, as 5 bases match. This receptor was identified in a girl aged 5 to 17 with multiple sclerosis. The CDR3 protein sequence reads: CASSMTALNIQYF. The DNA reads TGTGCCAGCAGTATGACAGCGCTCAACATTCAGTACTTC. The full variable domain, with segments outside the CDR3 supplied by the reference TRBV11-2 and TRBJ2-4 proteins, appears as EAGVAQSPRYKIIEKRQSVAFWCNPISGHATLYWYQQILGQGPKLLIQFQNNGVVDDSQLPKDRFSAERLKGVDSTLKIQPAKLEDSAVYLCASSMTALNIQYFGAGTRLSVL.